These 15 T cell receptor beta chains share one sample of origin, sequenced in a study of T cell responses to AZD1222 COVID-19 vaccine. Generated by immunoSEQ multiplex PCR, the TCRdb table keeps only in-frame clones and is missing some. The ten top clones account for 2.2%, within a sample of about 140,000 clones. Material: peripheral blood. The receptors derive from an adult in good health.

The CDR3 coding sequence is TGTGCCAGTAGTATGGGCAGCCAAGAGACCCAGTACTTC. Translating it yields CASSMGSQETQYF. The chain couples TRBV19 to TRBJ2-5; D call uncertain. The CDR3 spans 13 residues. The germline CDR1 and CDR2 sequences are LNHDA and SQIVND (reference sequence). Trimming cost V 3 bases and J 1 base, with 6 bases left between them.

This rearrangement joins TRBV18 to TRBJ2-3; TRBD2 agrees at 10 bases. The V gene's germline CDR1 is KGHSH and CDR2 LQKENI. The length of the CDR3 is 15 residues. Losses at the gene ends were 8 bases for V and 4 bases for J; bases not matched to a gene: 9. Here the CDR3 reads CASHLSGGAADTQYF. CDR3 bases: TGTGCCAGCCACCTGAGCGGGGGGGCCGCAGATACGCAGTATTTT.

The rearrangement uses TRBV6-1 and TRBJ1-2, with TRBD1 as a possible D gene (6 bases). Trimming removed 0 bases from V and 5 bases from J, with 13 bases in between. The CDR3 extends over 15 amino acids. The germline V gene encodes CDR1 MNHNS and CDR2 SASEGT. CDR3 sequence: CASSEAFDRKYGYTF. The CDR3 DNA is TGTGCCAGCAGTGAAGCCTTCGACAGGAAGTATGGCTACACCTTC.

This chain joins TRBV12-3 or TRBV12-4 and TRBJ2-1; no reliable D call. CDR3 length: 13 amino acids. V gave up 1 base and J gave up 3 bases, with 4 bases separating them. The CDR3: CASSLGVYNEQFF. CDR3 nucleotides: TGTGCCAGCAGTTTAGGGGTCTACAATGAGCAGTTCTTC.

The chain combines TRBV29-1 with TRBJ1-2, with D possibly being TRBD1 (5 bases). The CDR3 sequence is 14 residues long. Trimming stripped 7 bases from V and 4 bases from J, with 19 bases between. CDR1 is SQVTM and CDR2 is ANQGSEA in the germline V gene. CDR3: CSAASRGAGYGYTF. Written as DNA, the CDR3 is TGCAGCGCTGCCTCGAGGGGCGCGGGCTATGGCTACACCTTC.

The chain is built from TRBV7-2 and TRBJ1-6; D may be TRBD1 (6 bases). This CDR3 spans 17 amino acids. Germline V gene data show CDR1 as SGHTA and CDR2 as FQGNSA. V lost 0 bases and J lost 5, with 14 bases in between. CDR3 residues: CASSLAPPGVNNSPLHF. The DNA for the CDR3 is TGTGCCAGCAGCTTAGCCCCCCCAGGGGTAAATAATTCACCCCTCCACTTT.

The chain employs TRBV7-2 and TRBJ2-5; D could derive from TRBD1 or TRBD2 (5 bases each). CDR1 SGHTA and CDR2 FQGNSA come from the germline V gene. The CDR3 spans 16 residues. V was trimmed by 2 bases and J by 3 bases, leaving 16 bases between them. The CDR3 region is CASSLFGALMEETQYF. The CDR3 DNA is TGTGCCAGCAGCTTATTCGGGGCTCTCATGGAAGAGACCCAGTACTTC.

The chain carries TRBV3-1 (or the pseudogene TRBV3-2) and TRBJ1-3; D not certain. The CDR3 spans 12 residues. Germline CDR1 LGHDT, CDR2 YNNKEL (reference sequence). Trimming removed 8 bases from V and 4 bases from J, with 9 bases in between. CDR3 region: CASSLSGNTIYF. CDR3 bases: TGTGCCAGCTCCCTGTCAGGAAACACCATATATTTT.

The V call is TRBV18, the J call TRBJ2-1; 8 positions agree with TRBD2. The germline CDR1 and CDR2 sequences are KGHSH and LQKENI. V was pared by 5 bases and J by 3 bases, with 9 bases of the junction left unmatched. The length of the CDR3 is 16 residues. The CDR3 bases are TGTGCCAGCTCATCATTAGCGGGAACCGGCTACAATGAGCAGTTCTTC. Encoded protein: CASSSLAGTGYNEQFF.

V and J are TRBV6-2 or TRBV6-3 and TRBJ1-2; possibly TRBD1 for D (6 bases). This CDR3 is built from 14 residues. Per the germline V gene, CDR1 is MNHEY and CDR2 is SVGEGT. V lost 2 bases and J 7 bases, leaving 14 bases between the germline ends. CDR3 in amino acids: CASSYRQGNSGYTF. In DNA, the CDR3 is TGTGCCAGCAGTTACCGCCAGGGGAACAGTGGCTACACCTTC.

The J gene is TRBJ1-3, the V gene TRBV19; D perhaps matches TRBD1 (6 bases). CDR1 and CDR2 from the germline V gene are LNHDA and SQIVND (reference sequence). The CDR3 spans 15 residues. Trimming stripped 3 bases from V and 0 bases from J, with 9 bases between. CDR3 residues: CASSIRDNSGNTIYF. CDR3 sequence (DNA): TGTGCCAGTAGTATCCGGGACAACTCTGGAAACACCATATATTTT.

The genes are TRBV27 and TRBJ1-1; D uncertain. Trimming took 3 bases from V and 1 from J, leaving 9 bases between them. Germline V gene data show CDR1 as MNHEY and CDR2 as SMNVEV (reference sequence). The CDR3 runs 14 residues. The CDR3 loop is CASSLTPTNTEAFF. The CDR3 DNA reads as TGTGCCAGCAGTTTGACACCCACGAACACTGAAGCTTTCTTT.

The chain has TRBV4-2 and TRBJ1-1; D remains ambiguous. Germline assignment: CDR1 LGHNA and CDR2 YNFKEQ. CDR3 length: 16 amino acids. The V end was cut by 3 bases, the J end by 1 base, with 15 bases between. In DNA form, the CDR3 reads TGTGCCAGCAGCCACGGTGGTGGACGTTGGAACACTGAAGCTTTCTTT. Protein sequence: CASSHGGGRWNTEAFF.

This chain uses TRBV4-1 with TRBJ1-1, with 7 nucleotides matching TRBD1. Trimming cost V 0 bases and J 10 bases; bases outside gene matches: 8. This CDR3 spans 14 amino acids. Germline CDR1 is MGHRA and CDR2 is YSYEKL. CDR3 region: CASSQEAATGRAFF. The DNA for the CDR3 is TGCGCCAGCAGCCAAGAAGCTGCGACAGGGAGAGCTTTCTTT.

CDR3 DNA: TGTGCCAGCAGCTTAGAGGCCGGACGCAATCAGCCCCAGCATTTT. Protein product: CASSLEAGRNQPQHF. The genes are TRBV7-6 and TRBJ1-5; D unclear. Trimming took 1 base from V and 2 from J, leaving 9 bases between them. Germline V CDR1 and CDR2: SGHVS, FNYEAQ. There are 15 residues in the CDR3.